These 21 T cell receptor beta chains came from one sample sequenced in a study of T cells after yellow fever vaccination. TCRdb recomputed calls from the 5' RACE reads with MiXCR, one row per CDR3 protein. In the table there are 120,000 or so distinct CDR3 sequences, under 9% of which are singletons. The sequencing used CD8+ T cells sorted from PBMCs, collected on the day of the yellow fever booster vaccination. The receptors were sampled from a young man who received the YFV17D yellow fever vaccine.

This clonotype has just a few counts. The rearrangement links TRBV10-3 to TRBJ2-2, with D unresolved. V lost 4 bases and J 1 base, leaving 7 bases between the germline ends. The germline V gene has CDR1 ENHRY and CDR2 SYGVKD. CDR3 length equals 14 residues. CDR3 protein: CAISGNENTGELFF. The CDR3 DNA sequence: TGTGCCATCAGTGGCAACGAGAACACCGGGGAGCTGTTTTTT.

This clonotype was counted between two and nine times. The chain employs TRBV7-9 and TRBJ1-2; no clear D. The CDR3 length is 15 residues. V was pared by 5 bases and J by 0 bases, with 13 bases between. Germline V gene sequence: CDR1 SEHNR, CDR2 FQNEAQ (reference sequence). This chain's CDR3 is CASSPYDGANYGYTF. The CDR3 DNA follows: TGTGCCAGCAGCCCGTATGACGGCGCTAACTATGGCTACACCTTC.

This clonotype came up a few times. This chain connects TRBV9 to TRBJ2-3, with D perhaps matching TRBD2 (6 bases). Trimming cost V 0 bases and J 4 bases, with 9 bases left between them. Germline-derived CDR1 and CDR2 are SGDLS and YYNGEE. The CDR3 is 14 residues long. The CDR3 bases are TGTGCCAGCAGCGTAGGAGGAGGGTCAGATACGCAGTATTTT. Protein: CASSVGGGSDTQYF.

V usage is TRBV7-8 and J usage is TRBJ2-2; D is possibly TRBD1 (6 bases). V was pared by 2 bases and J by 7 bases, with 14 bases between. Germline V gene data show CDR1 as SGHVS and CDR2 as FQNEAQ. This CDR3 is 15 amino acids long. For the CDR3, the DNA is TGTGCCAGCAGCTTAACGGCAGGGGCCTACGGGGAGCTGTTTTTT. Amino acids: CASSLTAGAYGELFF. The variable domain in full, with the rest retrieved from reference TRBV7-8 and TRBJ2-2, is GAGVSQSPRYKVAKRGQDVALRCDPISGHVSLFWYQQALGQGPEFLTYFQNEAQLDKSGLPSDRFFAERPEGSVSTLKIQRTQQEDSAVYLCASSLTAGAYGELFFGEGSRLTVL.

A few counts support this clonotype. The rearrangement links TRBV11-2 to TRBJ2-3; either TRBD1 or TRBD2 may fit D (5 bases each). Looked up from germline, CDR1 is SGHAT and CDR2 is FQNNGV. The CDR3 is 15 amino acids. V dropped 6 bases and J dropped 6 bases, with 19 bases sitting between them. As DNA, the CDR3 is TGTGCCAGCAGTCTAACTACGGGACGGATTGATACGCAGTATTTT. Translation gives CASSLTTGRIDTQYF.

The sample holds a few counts of this clonotype. The rearrangement uses TRBV5-1 and TRBJ2-1; D may be TRBD1 or TRBD2 (5 bases each). V was shortened by 2 bases and J by 4 bases, with 22 bases between the two germline ends. Germline CDR1 reads SGHRS; CDR2 reads YFSETQ. This CDR3 comprises 18 residues. The CDR3 nucleotides read TGCGCCAGCAGCTTCGGGGACCCTTCTCAATTTCGATACAATGAGCAGTTCTTC. It is translated as CASSFGDPSQFRYNEQFF.

This rearrangement joins TRBV11-1 to TRBJ2-1, with a tentative D call TRBD2 (6 bases). Per the germline V gene, CDR1 is SGHAT and CDR2 is FQDESV (reference sequence). Trimming took off 3 bases at V and 8 bases at J, with 11 bases between the two ends. This CDR3 is built from 13 residues. The CDR3 protein is CASSFGLMDEQFF. CDR3 nucleotide sequence: TGTGCCAGCAGCTTCGGACTAATGGATGAGCAGTTCTTC. The whole variable domain, filled in from reference TRBV11-1 and TRBJ2-1, reads EAEVAQSPRYKITEKSQAVAFWCDPISGHATLYWYRQILGQGPELLVQFQDESVVDDSQLPKDRFSAERLKGVDSTLKIQPAELGDSAMYLCASSFGLMDEQFFGPGTRLTVL.

This clonotype was counted between two and nine times. The CDR3 here is CASSLKAGSVDTQYF. The CDR3 DNA follows: TGTGCCAGCAGCTTGAAAGCGGGGTCGGTAGATACGCAGTATTTT. V is TRBV5-4 and J is TRBJ2-3, with 7 bases matching TRBD2. Per germline, CDR1 SGHNT and CDR2 YYREEE (reference sequence). The J segment lost 5 bases and the V segment lost 1 base, leaving 7 bases of the junction unmatched. The CDR3 is 15 residues long.

This clonotype was seen at least ten times. J is TRBJ2-3 and V is TRBV12-3 or TRBV12-4, with D tentatively TRBD1 (6 bases). V was clipped by 5 bases and J by 6 bases, with 9 bases between them. The length of the CDR3 is 12 residues. The CDR3 coding sequence is TGTGCCAGCAGTCAGGGGTCTGATACGCAGTATTTT. Translating gives CASSQGSDTQYF.

This clonotype was detected a few times. In DNA form, the CDR3 reads TGCGCCAGCAGCCAAGACGGGGGGGAGACCCAGTACTTC. It translates to CASSQDGGETQYF. The gene calls are TRBV4-1 and TRBJ2-5, with 7 bases matching TRBD2. The CDR3 loop spans 13 amino acids. Unmatched junction bases numbered 0, after V lost 0 bases and J lost 5 bases. Germline values: CDR1 MGHRA, CDR2 YSYEKL.

This clonotype was seen a handful of times. The chain joins TRBV4-1 to TRBJ1-1, with D perhaps TRBD1 (6 bases). V dropped 3 bases and J dropped 2 bases, with 19 bases sitting between them. Germline V lookup: CDR1 MGHRA, CDR2 YSYEKL. This CDR3 has 17 residues. The CDR3 DNA follows: TGCGCCAGCAGCCAGGGGGGCTTAGGCCCATTAAACACTGAAGCTTTCTTT. This sequence encodes CASSQGGLGPLNTEAFF.

In its sample, this clonotype was seen a few times. This chain links TRBV4-1 with TRBJ2-1; D is possibly TRBD2 (6 bases). The CDR3 spans 17 residues. Trimming took 0 bases from V and 4 from J, leaving 16 bases between them. Germline CDR1 reads MGHRA; CDR2 reads YSYEKL. This CDR3 is CASSQEGWGEAYNEQFF. CDR3 coding DNA: TGCGCCAGCAGCCAAGAGGGGTGGGGGGAAGCTTACAATGAGCAGTTCTTC.

This clonotype has a handful of counts. The chain uses TRBV12-5 and TRBJ2-2; D call uncertain. From germline, CDR1 is LGHNT and CDR2 FRNRAP. This CDR3 spans 14 amino acids. V was trimmed by 6 bases and J by 2 bases, leaving 10 bases between them. CDR3 protein: CASGFYDNTGELFF. CDR3 in DNA: TGTGCTAGTGGCTTTTATGACAACACCGGGGAGCTGTTTTTT.

This clonotype came up a few times. The gene calls are TRBV6-5 and TRBJ2-3; D possibly corresponds to TRBD1 (5 bases). The germline V and J ends were trimmed by 4 bases and 10 bases, with 15 bases remaining between them. Germline V gene lookup returns CDR1 MNHEY and CDR2 SVGAGI. The CDR3 runs 13 residues. CDR3 bases: TGTGCCAGCAGTTCATCGCCCCAGACAGCGCAGTATTTT. Protein: CASSSSPQTAQYF.

J is TRBJ1-4 and V is TRBV19, with D unclear. V was cut by 7 bases and J by 2 bases, with 14 bases left in between. The CDR3 consists of 15 residues. The germline V gene encodes CDR1 LNHDA and CDR2 SQIVND (reference sequence). DNA for the CDR3: TGTGCCAGTAAGCCCGGGCCGGAGACTAATGAAAAACTGTTTTTT. Translation: CASKPGPETNEKLFF. Complete variable domain (other parts from reference TRBV19 and TRBJ1-4): DGGITQSPKYLFRKEGQNVTLSCEQNLNHDAMYWYRQDPGQGLRLIYYSQIVNDFQKGDIAEGYSVSREKKESFPLTVTSAQKNPTAFYLCASKPGPETNEKLFFGSGTQLSVL.

This clonotype was detected a few times. V gene TRBV11-2 combines with J gene TRBJ2-7, with D unresolved. The CDR3 is made up of 15 amino acids. Germline CDR1 SGHAT, CDR2 FQNNGV. The V gene lost 5 bases and the J gene lost 0 bases, with 14 bases spanning the gap. The CDR3 region has the DNA TGTGCCAGCAGCCGAGGACCGTCGAGCTCCTACGAGCAGTACTTC. This codes for CASSRGPSSSYEQYF. Full variable domain (missing parts from reference TRBV11-2 and TRBJ2-7): EAGVAQSPRYKIIEKRQSVAFWCNPISGHATLYWYQQILGQGPKLLIQFQNNGVVDDSQLPKDRFSAERLKGVDSTLKIQPAKLEDSAVYLCASSRGPSSSYEQYFGPGTRLTVT.

The CDR3 is CATSDALTGTRLGNEQFF. The DNA of the CDR3 is TGTGCCACCAGTGATGCCCTAACCGGGACTCGATTGGGCAATGAGCAGTTCTTC. The chain combines TRBV24-1 with TRBJ2-1, with D tentatively TRBD2 (6 bases). This CDR3 is built from 18 residues. Deletions cut 3 bases from V and 6 bases from J, with 23 bases between. Germline V gene data show CDR1 as KGHDR and CDR2 as SFDVKD.

CDR3 DNA: TGTGCCAGCAGTTACTCGGAAGTGACTAGCGGGGGGCCCTCCCGCTACGAGCAGTACTTC. Protein: CASSYSEVTSGGPSRYEQYF. The chain joins TRBV6-2 or TRBV6-3 to TRBJ2-7; TRBD2 agrees at 13 bases. This CDR3 spans 20 amino acids. The germline gives CDR1 MNHEY, CDR2 SVGEGT. The J segment lost 3 bases and the V segment lost 0 bases, leaving 14 bases of the junction unmatched.

Only a few counts were recorded for this clonotype. This chain links TRBV4-3 with TRBJ2-5; D possibly corresponds to TRBD2 (5 bases). The V end was cut by 0 bases, the J end by 4 bases, with 9 bases between. Per germline, CDR1 LGHNA and CDR2 YSLEER. The CDR3 has 14 residues. The CDR3: CASSQDSVGETQYF. Here the CDR3 DNA reads TGCGCCAGCAGCCAAGATAGCGTGGGAGAGACCCAGTACTTC.

With respect to this clonotype: A junction end diverges from the germline sequence, so it may reflect a read error. The V call is TRBV3-1, the J call TRBJ2-1, with 8 nucleotides matching TRBD1. Germline V lookup: CDR1 LGHDT, CDR2 YNNKEL (reference sequence). This CDR3 is built from 19 residues. The CDR3 reads CASSQHPYAGSGGDCEKFF. The CDR3 coding sequence is TGTGCCAGCAGCCAGCACCCATATGCCGGGTCAGGGGGCGATTGTGAGAAGTTCTTC.

The chain uses TRBV18 and TRBJ1-1, with 8 bases aligning to TRBD1. The CDR3 has 14 residues. V gave up 0 bases and J gave up 11 bases; unmatched junction bases: 8. Germline loops: CDR1 KGHSH, CDR2 LQKENI. The CDR3 sequence: CASSPPEGQGAAFF. The CDR3, as DNA: TGTGCCAGCTCACCACCAGAAGGCCAGGGGGCGGCTTTCTTT. Complete variable domain (other parts from reference TRBV18 and TRBJ1-1): NAGVMQNPRHLVRRRGQEARLRCSPMKGHSHVYWYRQLPEEGLKFMVYLQKENIIDESGMPKERFSAEFPKEGPSILRIQQVVRGDSAAYFCASSPPEGQGAAFFGQGTRLTVV.